This T cell receptor beta chain was sequenced during a study of blood T cell repertoires in COVID-19. Study information: Sites in the United States, Italy and Spain provided acute and convalescent COVID-19 samples. The analysed material was cDNA or gDNA that came from T cells, B-cell-depleted T cells, or PBMCs.

Original processing notes: Reference gene primer amplification yielded estimated nucleated cell counts. The assay was immunoSEQ multiplex PCR, and TCRdb's table has in-frame clones only and misses some. The DNA was the basis for D and trimming; V, J and clone size are from that table. The sample shows approximately 350,000 clones, roughly 90% of them seen only once. This CDR3 has 20 residues. In germline, CDR1 is LGHDT, CDR2 YNNKEL (reference sequence). The V end lost 0 bases, the J end lost 0 bases, and 24 bases lay between the germline ends. The V call is TRBV3-1 (or the pseudogene TRBV3-2), the J call TRBJ2-7; D unresolved. The origin of this receptor is a man aged 35-49 years with acute or convalescent COVID-19. The specimen was peripheral blood. The CDR3 DNA follows: TGTGCCAGCAGCCAAGACCCTCAAAGATATCATCTAAAAAACTCCTACGAGCAGTACTTC. Its protein is CASSQDPQRYHLKNSYEQYF.